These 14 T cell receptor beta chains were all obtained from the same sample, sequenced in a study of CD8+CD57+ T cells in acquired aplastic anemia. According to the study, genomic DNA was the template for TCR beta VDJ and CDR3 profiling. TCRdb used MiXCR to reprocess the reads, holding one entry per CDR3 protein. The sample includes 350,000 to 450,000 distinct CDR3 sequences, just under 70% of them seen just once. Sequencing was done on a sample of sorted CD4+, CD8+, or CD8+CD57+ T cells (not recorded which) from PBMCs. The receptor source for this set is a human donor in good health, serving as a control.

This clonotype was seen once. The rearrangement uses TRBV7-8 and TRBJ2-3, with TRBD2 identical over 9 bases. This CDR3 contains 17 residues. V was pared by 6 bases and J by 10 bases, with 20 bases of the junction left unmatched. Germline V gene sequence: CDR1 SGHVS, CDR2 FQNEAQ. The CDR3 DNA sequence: TGTGCCAGCAGTCCCCGCGGAGTAGCGGGGGCCGACGAGGCGCAGTATTTT. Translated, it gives CASSPRGVAGADEAQYF.

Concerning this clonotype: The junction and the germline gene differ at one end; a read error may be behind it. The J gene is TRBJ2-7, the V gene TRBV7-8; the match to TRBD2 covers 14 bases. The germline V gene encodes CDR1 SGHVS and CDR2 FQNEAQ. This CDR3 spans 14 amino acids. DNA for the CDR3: TGTGCCAGCAGCCCTGGACTAGCGGGGGGAGGTTCGACATTC. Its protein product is CASSPGLAGGGSTF.

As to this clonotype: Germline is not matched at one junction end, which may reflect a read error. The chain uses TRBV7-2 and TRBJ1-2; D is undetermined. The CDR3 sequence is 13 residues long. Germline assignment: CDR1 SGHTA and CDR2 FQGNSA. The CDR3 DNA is TGTGCCAGCAGCTTACTGGTAGAGCTCGGGAACTCATTC. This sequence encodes CASSLLVELGNSF.

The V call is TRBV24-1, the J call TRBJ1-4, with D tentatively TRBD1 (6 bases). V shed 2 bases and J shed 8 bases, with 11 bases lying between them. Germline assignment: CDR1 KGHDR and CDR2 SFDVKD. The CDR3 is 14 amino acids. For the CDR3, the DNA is TGTGCCACCAGTGATTCCAGGGGACTCGAAAAACTGTTTTTT. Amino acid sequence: CATSDSRGLEKLFF.

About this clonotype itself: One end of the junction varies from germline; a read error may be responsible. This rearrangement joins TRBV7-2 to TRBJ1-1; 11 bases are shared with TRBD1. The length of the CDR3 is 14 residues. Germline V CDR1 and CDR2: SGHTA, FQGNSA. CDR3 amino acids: CASRFGGQGANYGF. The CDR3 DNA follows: TGTGCCAGCAGATTCGGTGGACAGGGGGCTAACTATGGCTTT.

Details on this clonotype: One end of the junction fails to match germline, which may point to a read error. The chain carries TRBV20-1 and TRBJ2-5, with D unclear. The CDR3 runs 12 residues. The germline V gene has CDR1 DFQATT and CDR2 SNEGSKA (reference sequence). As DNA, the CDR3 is TGCAGCGCCATCGCATACCAAGGGACCCAGTACTTC. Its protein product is CSAIAYQGTQYF.

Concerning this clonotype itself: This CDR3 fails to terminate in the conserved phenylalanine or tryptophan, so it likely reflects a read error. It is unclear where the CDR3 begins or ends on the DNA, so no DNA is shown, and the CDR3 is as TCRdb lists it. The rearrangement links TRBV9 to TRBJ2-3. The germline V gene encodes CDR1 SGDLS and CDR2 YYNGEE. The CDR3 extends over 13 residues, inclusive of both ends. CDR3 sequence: CASSQEHGQYFGL.

CDR3 protein: CSAREAGGDYEQYF. CDR3 nucleotides: TGCAGTGCTAGGGAGGCGGGGGGAGACTACGAGCAGTACTTC. The rearrangement links TRBV20-1 to TRBJ2-7; 8 bases fit TRBD2. V shed 3 bases and J 3 bases; nucleotides not matched to a gene: 7. Germline V lookup: CDR1 DFQATT, CDR2 SNEGSKA (reference sequence). The CDR3 is 14 residues long.

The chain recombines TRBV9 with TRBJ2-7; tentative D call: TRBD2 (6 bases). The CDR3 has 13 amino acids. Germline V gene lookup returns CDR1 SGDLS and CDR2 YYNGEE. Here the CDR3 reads CASSVAATGVKNV. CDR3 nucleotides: TGTGCCAGCAGCGTCGCGGCCACGGGGGTAAAAAATGTC.

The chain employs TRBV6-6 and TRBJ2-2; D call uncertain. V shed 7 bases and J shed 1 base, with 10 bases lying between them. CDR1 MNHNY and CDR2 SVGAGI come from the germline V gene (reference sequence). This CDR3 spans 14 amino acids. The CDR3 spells CASNTKMNTGELFF. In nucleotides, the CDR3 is TGTGCCAGCAACACTAAAATGAACACCGGGGAGCTGTTTTTT.

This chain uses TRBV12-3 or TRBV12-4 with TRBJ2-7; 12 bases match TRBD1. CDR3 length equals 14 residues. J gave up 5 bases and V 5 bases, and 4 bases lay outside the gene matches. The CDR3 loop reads CASSRGTGGDEQYF. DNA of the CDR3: TGTGCCAGCAGTCGAGGGACAGGGGGCGACGAGCAGTACTTC.

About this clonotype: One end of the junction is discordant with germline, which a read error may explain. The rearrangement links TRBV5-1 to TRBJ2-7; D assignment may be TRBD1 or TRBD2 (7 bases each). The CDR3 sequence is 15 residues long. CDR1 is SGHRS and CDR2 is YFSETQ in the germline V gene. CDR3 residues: CASSLGGTETYEQYF. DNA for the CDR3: TGTGCCAGCAGCTTGGGGGGGACAGAGACCTACGAGCAGTACTTC.

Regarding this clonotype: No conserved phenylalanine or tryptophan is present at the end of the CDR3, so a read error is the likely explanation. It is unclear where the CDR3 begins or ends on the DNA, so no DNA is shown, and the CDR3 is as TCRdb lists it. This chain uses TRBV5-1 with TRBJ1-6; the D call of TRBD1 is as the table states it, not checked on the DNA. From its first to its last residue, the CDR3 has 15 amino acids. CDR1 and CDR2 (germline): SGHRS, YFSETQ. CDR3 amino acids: CASSLIMTGDLCLHL.

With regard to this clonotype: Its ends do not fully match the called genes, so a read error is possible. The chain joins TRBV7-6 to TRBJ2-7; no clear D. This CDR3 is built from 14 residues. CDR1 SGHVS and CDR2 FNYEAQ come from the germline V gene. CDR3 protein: CASNLQTDGYNHYF. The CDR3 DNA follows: TGTGCCAGCAACTTACAGACGGATGGCTACAACCACTATTTC.